One sample yielded the 19 T cell receptor beta chains listed below, sequenced in a study of T cell responses to AZD1222 COVID-19 vaccine. Using immunoSEQ multiplex PCR, the repertoire was profiled, and TCRdb retains in-frame clones only, with some absent. This sample has 120,000 to 150,000 clones, with under 95% found just once. The specimen comprised peripheral blood, sampled on day 0 of AZD1222 vaccination. These receptors originate from an adult in good health.

The CDR3 DNA sequence: TGTGCCAGCAGCTTCGCCGGGGGTCTGAAGGAAGCTTTCTTT. Protein sequence: CASSFAGGLKEAFF. The rearrangement joins TRBV11-1 to TRBJ1-1; weak D call: TRBD1 (5 bases). V was trimmed by 3 bases and J by 8 bases, leaving 16 bases between them. The CDR3 is 14 residues long. Germline-derived CDR1 and CDR2 are SGHAT and FQDESV (reference sequence).

The rearrangement uses TRBV7-9 and TRBJ1-1; D remains unclear. The ends were cut back, 2 bases at V and 4 bases at J, with 14 bases in the middle. CDR1 is SEHNR, CDR2 FQNEAQ, per germline (reference sequence). The CDR3 is made up of 15 amino acids. CDR3 sequence (DNA): TGTGCCAGCAGCTTAAGTCTAGGACTGGGCACTGAAGCTTTCTTT. Its translation: CASSLSLGLGTEAFF. Full variable domain (missing parts from reference TRBV7-9 and TRBJ1-1): DTGVSQNPRHKITKRGQNVTFRCDPISEHNRLYWYRQTLGQGPEFLTYFQNEAQLEKSRLLSDRFSAERPKGSFSTLEIQRTEQGDSAMYLCASSLSLGLGTEAFFGQGTRLTVV.

The CDR3 sequence: CASSLGLYHSYEQYF. The CDR3 bases are TGCGCCAGCAGCCTTGGACTGTATCACTCCTACGAGCAGTACTTC. The chain combines TRBV4-3 with TRBJ2-7, with D possibly TRBD2 on 5 matching bases. Trimming took off 4 bases at V and 0 bases at J, with 13 bases between the two ends. CDR1 LGHNA and CDR2 YSLEER come from the germline V gene. The CDR3 runs to 15 residues.

The chain couples TRBV10-3 to TRBJ2-5; 12 bases fit TRBD2. This CDR3 contains 16 residues. Germline V gene data show CDR1 as ENHRY and CDR2 as SYGVKD. The junction had 1 base not matched to a gene; V was cut back by 2 bases and J by 0 bases. CDR3 loop: CAISEGLAGYQETQYF. Written as DNA, the CDR3 is TGTGCCATCAGTGAGGGACTAGCGGGATACCAAGAGACCCAGTACTTC.

This clone was recorded only once. The gene calls are TRBV5-1 and TRBJ1-1; D is undetermined. This CDR3 has 16 residues. Looked up from germline, CDR1 is SGHRS and CDR2 is YFSETQ. V lost 0 bases and J lost 0, with 12 bases in between. In nucleotides, the CDR3 is TGCGCCAGCAGCTTGGGCCCGGCTGTATTGAACACTGAAGCTTTCTTT. This codes for CASSLGPAVLNTEAFF.

The gene calls are TRBV24-1 and TRBJ1-1, with D possibly matching TRBD1 (5 bases). Trimming left V 5 bases short and J 11 bases short, with 23 bases between. The CDR3 is made up of 15 amino acids. Germline V lookup: CDR1 KGHDR, CDR2 SFDVKD. This CDR3 reads CATSVSWRTQVQAFF. CDR3 DNA sequence: TGTGCCACCAGTGTTTCCTGGCGGACACAAGTACAGGCTTTCTTT.

The chain joins TRBV5-1 to TRBJ1-5; D gene ambiguous. This CDR3 is 15 amino acids long. Trimming pared 1 base from V and 6 bases from J, leaving 14 bases between. Germline V lookup: CDR1 SGHRS, CDR2 YFSETQ. Written as DNA, the CDR3 is TGCGCCAGCAGCTTGTCAGCGCGGGAGGGTCAGCCCCAGCATTTT. It codes for CASSLSAREGQPQHF.

The chain employs TRBV7-3 and TRBJ2-3; 8 bases line up with TRBD2. CDR1 is SGHTA, CDR2 FQGTGA, per germline. The CDR3 is 15 amino acids. Trimming cost V 5 bases and J 4 bases; bases outside gene matches: 8. CDR3: CASSLLVGGADTQYF. In DNA, the CDR3 is TGTGCCAGCAGCCTGTTGGTCGGGGGGGCAGATACGCAGTATTTT.

V and J are TRBV7-2 and TRBJ2-3; D call uncertain. The length of the CDR3 is 12 residues. Germline CDR1 and CDR2: SGHTA and FQGNSA. V lost 6 bases, J lost 5 bases, and 9 bases lay in between. The CDR3 sequence is CASSPDGDTQYF. DNA of the CDR3: TGTGCCAGCAGTCCGGACGGAGATACGCAGTATTTT. Variable domain in full (rest from reference TRBV7-2 and TRBJ2-3): GAGVSQSPSNKVTEKGKDVELRCDPISGHTALYWYRQSLGQGLEFLIYFQGNSAPDKSGLPSDRFSAERTGGSVSTLTIQRTQQEDSAVYLCASSPDGDTQYFGPGTRLTVL.

The V call is TRBV12-5, the J call TRBJ1-1; 10 bases match TRBD1. Germline V lookup: CDR1 LGHNT, CDR2 FRNRAP. V shed 5 bases, J shed 2 bases, and the junction held 8 bases outside the gene matches. CDR3 length equals 16 residues. In DNA form, the CDR3 reads TGTGCTAGTGGTCCGGGACAGGGGAGTCTAAACACTGAAGCTTTCTTT. This codes for CASGPGQGSLNTEAFF.

This clone is a singleton in its sample. The V and J genes are TRBV6-1 and TRBJ1-1; 8 nucleotides line up with TRBD1. This CDR3 is 14 amino acids long. Germline trimming cut 5 bases from V and 6 bases from J; bases unmatched to any gene: 8. Per germline, CDR1 MNHNS and CDR2 SASEGT. The CDR3 sequence is CASSSDRVFPEAFF. DNA of the CDR3: TGTGCCAGCAGTTCGGACAGGGTCTTCCCTGAAGCTTTCTTT.

This sequence joins TRBV6-5 and TRBJ1-5; 9 bases agree with TRBD1. The CDR3 is 15 amino acids. The V and J ends lost 6 bases and 7 bases, in that order; junction bases with no gene match: 10. Germline CDR1 is MNHEY and CDR2 is SVGAGI. CDR3 residues: CASSPGTGNRQPQHF. The CDR3 region has the DNA TGTGCCAGCAGCCCCGGGACAGGGAATAGACAGCCCCAGCATTTT.

This clone was detected once. The V gene is TRBV7-8, the J gene TRBJ1-2; 9 bases fit TRBD1. CDR3 length equals 14 residues. With V trimmed by 5 bases and J by 5 bases, 6 bases remained unmatched. Germline values: CDR1 SGHVS, CDR2 FQNEAQ. CDR3 nucleotides: TGTGCCAGCAGCCCGGACAGGGGAGGATATGGCTACACCTTC. Translation: CASSPDRGGYGYTF.

The genes are TRBV14 and TRBJ1-3; TRBD1 might be the D (6 bases). CDR3 length: 12 amino acids. V lost 4 bases, J lost 8 bases, and 9 bases lay in between. From germline, CDR1 is SGHDN and CDR2 FVKESK. CDR3 sequence: CASSPGGHTIYF. The CDR3 coding sequence is TGTGCCAGCAGCCCCGGGGGGCACACCATATATTTT. Full variable domain (outside the CDR3, taken from reference TRBV14 and TRBJ1-3): EAGVTQFPSHSVIEKGQTVTLRCDPISGHDNLYWYRRVMGKEIKFLLHFVKESKQDESGMPNNRFLAERTGGTYSTLKVQPAELEDSGVYFCASSPGGHTIYFGEGSWLTVV.

The chain has TRBV10-3 and TRBJ2-2, with 10 bases identical to TRBD2. Trimming at V came to 7 bases and at J to 7 bases, leaving 6 bases not matched to a gene. This CDR3 has 14 residues. Germline assignment: CDR1 ENHRY and CDR2 SYGVKD. Here the CDR3 reads CAITSGGGVGELFF. The CDR3 nucleotides are TGTGCCATCACCAGCGGGGGGGGAGTCGGGGAGCTGTTTTTT.

This clone occurred many times. This chain joins TRBV7-9 and TRBJ2-5; 9 bases fit TRBD2. V was clipped by 4 bases and J by 5 bases; unmatched bases: 11. This CDR3 spans 16 amino acids. CDR1 and CDR2 from the germline V gene are SEHNR and FQNEAQ (reference sequence). DNA for the CDR3: TGTGCCAGCAGCTGGGGGACTAGCCCTAGCCGGGAGACCCAGTACTTC. Amino acids: CASSWGTSPSRETQYF.

The V gene is TRBV12-3 or TRBV12-4, the J gene TRBJ1-2; unclear D gene. The germline V and J ends were trimmed by 0 bases and 7 bases, with 6 bases remaining between them. This CDR3 contains 12 residues. The CDR3 nucleotides read TGTGCCAGCAGTTTAGCAGGCTCTGGCTACACCTTC. This encodes CASSLAGSGYTF.

J is TRBJ1-2 and V is TRBV7-9; perhaps TRBD1 as D (6 bases). Germline CDR1 and CDR2: SEHNR and FQNEAQ (reference sequence). Trimming removed 5 bases from V and 6 bases from J, with 13 bases in between. CDR3 size: 13 residues. The CDR3 DNA is TGTGCCAGCAGCAGACGGGGGGGCGATGGCTACACCTTC. Translated, it gives CASSRRGGDGYTF.

This rearrangement joins TRBV18 to TRBJ1-1; D gene unclear. CDR1 and CDR2 from the germline V gene are KGHSH and LQKENI. V shed 6 bases and J shed 4 bases, with 12 bases lying between them. This CDR3 has 13 residues. The CDR3 protein is CASSREESTEAFF. CDR3 DNA: TGTGCCAGCTCCCGGGAGGAGAGCACTGAAGCTTTCTTT.